The 3 T cell receptor beta chains below come from one sample, sequenced in a study of T cells after yellow fever vaccination. TCRdb called the 5' RACE reads again in MiXCR, with one record for every CDR3 protein. The sample yields about 550,000 distinct CDR3 sequences, around 21% seen once. Sample: PBMCs, taken 15 days after the yellow fever booster vaccination. The receptors originated from a man under 40 who received the YFV17D yellow fever vaccine.

The chain joins TRBV5-8 to TRBJ2-7, with 10 bases matching TRBD1. This CDR3 is 15 amino acids long. V lost 4 bases and J lost 5; bases outside the gene matches: 9. The germline gives CDR1 SGHTS, CDR2 YDEGEE. The CDR3 is CASSHRDRGRHEQYF. The CDR3 bases are TGTGCCAGCAGCCACCGGGACAGGGGACGTCACGAGCAGTACTTC.

The V and J genes are TRBV6-2 or TRBV6-3 and TRBJ2-1; 10 positions agree with TRBD2. There are 14 residues in the CDR3. After removal of 7 bases from V and 9 bases from J, the junction contained 9 bases not matched to a gene. Germline V gives CDR1 MNHEY, CDR2 SVGEGT. CDR3 region: CASKRASGSGEQFF. The CDR3 nucleotides are TGTGCCAGCAAACGGGCTAGCGGGAGTGGTGAGCAGTTCTTC.

V is TRBV20-1 and J is TRBJ2-2; D uncertain. Between the trimmed V and J ends, which lost 3 bases and 1 base, there was a span of 3 bases. Germline lookup yields CDR1 DFQATT and CDR2 SNEGSKA (reference sequence). The length of the CDR3 is 12 residues. CDR3 DNA: TGCAGTGCTAGCGGGAACACCGGGGAGCTGTTTTTT. It codes for CSASGNTGELFF.